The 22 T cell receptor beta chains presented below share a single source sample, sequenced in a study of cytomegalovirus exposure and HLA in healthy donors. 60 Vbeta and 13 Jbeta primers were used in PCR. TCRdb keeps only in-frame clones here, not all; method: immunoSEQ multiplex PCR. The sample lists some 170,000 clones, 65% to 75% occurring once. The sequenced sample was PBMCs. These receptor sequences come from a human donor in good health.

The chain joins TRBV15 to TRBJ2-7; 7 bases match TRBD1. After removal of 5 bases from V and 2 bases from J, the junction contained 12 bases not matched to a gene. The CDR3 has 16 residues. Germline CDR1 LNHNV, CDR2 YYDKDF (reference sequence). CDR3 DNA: TGTGCCACCAGCTCCTGGGGACAGTTGGGAACCTACGAGCAGTACTTC. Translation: CATSSWGQLGTYEQYF.

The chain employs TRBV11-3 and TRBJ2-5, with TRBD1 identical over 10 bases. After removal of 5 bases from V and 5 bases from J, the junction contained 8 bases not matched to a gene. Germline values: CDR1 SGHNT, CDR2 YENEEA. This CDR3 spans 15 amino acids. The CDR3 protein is CASSRGQGESETQYF. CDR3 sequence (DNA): TGTGCCAGCAGCCGAGGACAGGGGGAAAGTGAGACCCAGTACTTC.

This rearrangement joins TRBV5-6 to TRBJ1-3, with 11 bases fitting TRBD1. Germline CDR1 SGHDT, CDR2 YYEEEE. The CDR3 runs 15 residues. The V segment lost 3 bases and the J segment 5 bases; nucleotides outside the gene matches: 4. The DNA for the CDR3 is TGTGCCAGCAGCTGGGGGACAGGGGGAAGAAACACCATATATTTT. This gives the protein CASSWGTGGRNTIYF.

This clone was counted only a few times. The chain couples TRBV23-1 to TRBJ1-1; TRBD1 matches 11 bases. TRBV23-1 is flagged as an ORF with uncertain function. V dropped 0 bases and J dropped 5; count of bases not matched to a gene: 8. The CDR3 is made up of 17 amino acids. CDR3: CASSQSPGQGEKTEAFF. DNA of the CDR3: TGCGCCAGCAGTCAATCGCCGGGACAGGGGGAGAAGACTGAAGCTTTCTTT.

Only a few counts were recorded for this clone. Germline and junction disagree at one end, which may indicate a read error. Written as DNA, the CDR3 is TGCAGCTTTGGGGGACAGGGTGGGTGTGAACGGGGAGCTGTTTTT. This encodes CSFGGQGGCERGAVF. The chain couples TRBV29-1 to TRBJ2-2; 9 bases match TRBD1. Germline lookup yields CDR1 SQVTM and CDR2 ANQGSEA. This CDR3 has 15 amino acids.

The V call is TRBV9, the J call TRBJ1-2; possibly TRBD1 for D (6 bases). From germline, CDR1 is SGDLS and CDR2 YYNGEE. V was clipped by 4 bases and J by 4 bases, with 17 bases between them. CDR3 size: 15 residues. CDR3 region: CASSQEWTAAYGYTF. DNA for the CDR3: TGTGCCAGCAGCCAGGAATGGACAGCGGCCTATGGCTACACCTTC.

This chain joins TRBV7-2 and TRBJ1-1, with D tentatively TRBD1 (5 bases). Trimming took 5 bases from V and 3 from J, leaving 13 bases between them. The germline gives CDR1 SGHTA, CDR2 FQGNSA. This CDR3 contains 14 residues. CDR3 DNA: TGTGCCAGCAGCCTATACGGAGGGGACACTGAAGCTTTCTTT. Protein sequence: CASSLYGGDTEAFF.

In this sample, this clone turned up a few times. This CDR3 reads CATRLGGAGYTF. The CDR3 region has the DNA TGTGCTACCCGTTTGGGGGGGGCTGGCTACACCTTC. This chain links TRBV12-5 with TRBJ1-2, with D possibly being TRBD1 (6 bases). The CDR3 has 12 amino acids. V shed 10 bases and J shed 7 bases, with 16 bases lying between them. CDR1 and CDR2 (germline): LGHNT, FRNRAP.

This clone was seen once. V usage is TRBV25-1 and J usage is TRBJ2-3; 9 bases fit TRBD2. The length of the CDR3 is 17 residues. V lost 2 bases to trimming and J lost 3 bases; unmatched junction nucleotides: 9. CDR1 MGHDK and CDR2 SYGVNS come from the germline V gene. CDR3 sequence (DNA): TGTGCCAGCAGTGAAGCTTGCGGGGGGGCCAGGACAGATACGCAGTATTTT. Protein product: CASSEACGGARTDTQYF.

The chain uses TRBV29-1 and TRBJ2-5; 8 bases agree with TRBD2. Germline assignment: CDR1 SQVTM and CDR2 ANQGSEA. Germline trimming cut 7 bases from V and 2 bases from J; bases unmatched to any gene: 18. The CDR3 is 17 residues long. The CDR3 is CSARGLDWAHGQETQYF. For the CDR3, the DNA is TGCAGCGCCCGGGGACTAGATTGGGCTCACGGTCAAGAGACCCAGTACTTC.

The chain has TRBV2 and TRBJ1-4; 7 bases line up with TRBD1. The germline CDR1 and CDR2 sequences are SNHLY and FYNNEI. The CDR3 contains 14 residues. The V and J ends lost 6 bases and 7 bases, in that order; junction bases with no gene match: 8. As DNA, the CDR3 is TGTGCCAGCAGGGCGACAGGGCTCGGTGAAAAACTGTTTTTT. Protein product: CASRATGLGEKLFF. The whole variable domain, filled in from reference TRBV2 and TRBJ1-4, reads EPEVTQTPSHQVTQMGQEVILRCVPISNHLYFYWYRQILGQKVEFLVSFYNNEISEKSEIFDDQFSVERPDGSNFTLKIRSTKLEDSAMYFCASRATGLGEKLFFGSGTQLSVL.

The CDR3 DNA reads TGTGCTAGTGGTCCCACGTCCGGGGGGAATGAGCAGTTCTTC. It is translated as CASGPTSGGNEQFF. The rearrangement uses TRBV12-5 and TRBJ2-1; 7 bases agree with TRBD2. V trimming: 5 bases; J trimming: 7 bases; junction bases outside the gene matches: 8. Germline V gives CDR1 LGHNT, CDR2 FRNRAP. The length of the CDR3 is 14 residues. Full variable domain (outside the CDR3, taken from reference TRBV12-5 and TRBJ2-1): DARVTQTPRHKVTEMGQEVTMRCQPILGHNTVFWYRQTMMQGLELLAYFRNRAPLDDSGMPKDRFSAEMPDATLATLKIQPSEPRDSAVYFCASGPTSGGNEQFFGPGTRLTVL.

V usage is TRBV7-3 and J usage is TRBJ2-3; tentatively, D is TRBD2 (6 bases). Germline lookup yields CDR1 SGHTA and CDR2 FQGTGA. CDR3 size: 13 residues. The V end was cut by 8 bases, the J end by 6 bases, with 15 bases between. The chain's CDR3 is CASGVGGWDTQYF. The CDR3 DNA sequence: TGTGCCAGCGGCGTCGGGGGTTGGGATACGCAGTATTTT.

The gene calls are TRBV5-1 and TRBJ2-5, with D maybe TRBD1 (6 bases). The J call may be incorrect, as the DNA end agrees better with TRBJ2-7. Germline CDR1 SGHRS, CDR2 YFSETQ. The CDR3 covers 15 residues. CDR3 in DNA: TGCGCCAGCAGCCCGACGGACAGCCGAAGGGACGAGCAGTACTTC. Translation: CASSPTDSRRDEQYF.

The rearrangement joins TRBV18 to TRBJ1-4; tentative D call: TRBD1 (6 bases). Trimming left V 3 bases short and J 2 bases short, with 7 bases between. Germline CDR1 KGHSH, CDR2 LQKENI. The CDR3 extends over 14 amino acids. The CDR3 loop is CASSPRGTNEKLFF. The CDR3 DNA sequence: TGTGCCAGCTCACCCAGGGGTACTAATGAAAAACTGTTTTTT.

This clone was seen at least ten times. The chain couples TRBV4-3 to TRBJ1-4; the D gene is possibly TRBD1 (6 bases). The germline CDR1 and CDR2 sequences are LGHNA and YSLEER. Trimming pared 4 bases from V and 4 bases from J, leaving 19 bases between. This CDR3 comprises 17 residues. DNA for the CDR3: TGCGCCAGCAGCCTCATGACAGGCCGAACCTTTAATGAAAAACTGTTTTTT. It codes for CASSLMTGRTFNEKLFF.

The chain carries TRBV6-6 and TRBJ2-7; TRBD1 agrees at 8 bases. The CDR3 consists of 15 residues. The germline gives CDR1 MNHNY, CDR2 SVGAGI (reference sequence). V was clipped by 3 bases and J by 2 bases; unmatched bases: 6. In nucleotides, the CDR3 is TGTGCCAGCAGTTATTCCGGGACAGGACCCTACGAGCAGTACTTC. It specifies CASSYSGTGPYEQYF.

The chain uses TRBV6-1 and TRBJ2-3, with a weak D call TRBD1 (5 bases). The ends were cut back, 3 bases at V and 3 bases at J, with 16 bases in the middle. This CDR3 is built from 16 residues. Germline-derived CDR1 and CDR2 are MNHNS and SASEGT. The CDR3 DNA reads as TGTGCCAGCAGTGATCAGGGCTGGACCTTAACAGATACGCAGTATTTT. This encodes CASSDQGWTLTDTQYF.

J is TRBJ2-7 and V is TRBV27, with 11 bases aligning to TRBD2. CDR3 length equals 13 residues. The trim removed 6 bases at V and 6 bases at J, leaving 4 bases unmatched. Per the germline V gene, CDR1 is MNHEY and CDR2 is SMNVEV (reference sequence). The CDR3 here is CASRPSGGREQYF. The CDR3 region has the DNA TGTGCCAGCAGACCTAGCGGGGGGCGCGAGCAGTACTTC.

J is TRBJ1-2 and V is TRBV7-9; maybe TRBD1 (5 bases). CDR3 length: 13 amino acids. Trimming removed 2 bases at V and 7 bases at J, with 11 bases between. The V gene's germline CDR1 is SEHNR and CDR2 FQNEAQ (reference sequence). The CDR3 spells CASSLQGPGGYTF. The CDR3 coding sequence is TGTGCCAGCAGCTTACAGGGCCCTGGTGGCTACACCTTC.

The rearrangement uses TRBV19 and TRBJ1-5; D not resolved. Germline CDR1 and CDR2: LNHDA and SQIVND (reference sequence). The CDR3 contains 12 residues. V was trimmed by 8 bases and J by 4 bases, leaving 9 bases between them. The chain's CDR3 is CASSPGNQPQHF. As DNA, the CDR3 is TGTGCCAGTTCCCCGGGTAATCAGCCCCAGCATTTT.

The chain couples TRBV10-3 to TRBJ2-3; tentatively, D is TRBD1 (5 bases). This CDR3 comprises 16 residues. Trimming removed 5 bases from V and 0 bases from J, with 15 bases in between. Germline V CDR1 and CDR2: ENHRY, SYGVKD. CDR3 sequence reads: CAISPLDSSSTDTQYF. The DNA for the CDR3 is TGTGCCATCAGTCCCCTCGACAGTTCTAGCACAGATACGCAGTATTTT.